The 26 T cell receptor beta chains below all came from one sample that was sequenced in a study of blood T cell repertoires in COVID-19. Generated by immunoSEQ multiplex PCR, the TCRdb table keeps only in-frame clones and is missing some. The sample includes about 96,000 clones, approximately 84% of them seen just once. Sequenced input: peripheral blood. The receptors come from a woman aged 55-75 years with acute or convalescent COVID-19.

The V gene is TRBV7-2, the J gene TRBJ1-4; 8 bases fit TRBD1. Losses at the gene ends were 6 bases for V and 5 bases for J; bases not matched to a gene: 8. CDR1 and CDR2 from the germline V gene are SGHTA and FQGNSA. The CDR3 has 15 amino acids. In DNA, the CDR3 is TGTGCCAGCAGACGTGGGACAGGTGGGAATGAAAAACTGTTTTTT. Residues: CASRRGTGGNEKLFF.

This chain joins TRBV10-3 and TRBJ1-5; a weak D match, TRBD1 (6 bases). This CDR3 contains 13 residues. Trimming pared 6 bases from V and 4 bases from J, leaving 10 bases between. Germline CDR1 is ENHRY and CDR2 is SYGVKD. The CDR3: CAISTTGNQPQHF. DNA of the CDR3: TGTGCCATCAGCACAACAGGGAATCAGCCCCAGCATTTT.

The chain recombines TRBV2 with TRBJ2-2; no clear D gene. Looked up from germline, CDR1 is SNHLY and CDR2 is FYNNEI. Between the trimmed V and J ends, which lost 8 bases and 6 bases, there was a span of 13 bases. This CDR3 region has 13 residues. Here the CDR3 reads CASRSKNPGELFF. The CDR3 DNA reads TGTGCCAGCCGGTCTAAAAACCCCGGGGAGCTGTTTTTT.

The genes are TRBV12-3 or TRBV12-4 and TRBJ1-2; 8 positions match TRBD1. This CDR3 region has 13 residues. V shed 5 bases and J 6 bases; nucleotides not matched to a gene: 5. The CDR3 sequence is CASSHTGGDGYTF. The CDR3 bases are TGTGCCAGCAGTCACACAGGGGGAGATGGCTACACCTTC.

The chain employs TRBV28 and TRBJ2-7; possible D gene TRBD1, 6 bases. Germline V CDR1 and CDR2: MDHEN, SYDVKM. The V and J ends lost 5 bases and 9 bases respectively, with 14 bases between them. The CDR3 sequence is 12 residues long. The CDR3 reads CASSTQGLGQYF. CDR3 sequence (DNA): TGTGCCAGCAGTACACAGGGTTTGGGGCAGTACTTC.

The rearrangement links TRBV15 to TRBJ1-5; tentative D call: TRBD1 (6 bases). Germline CDR1 reads LNHNV; CDR2 reads YYDKDF (reference sequence). The CDR3 runs 15 residues. V lost 4 bases, J lost 5 bases, and 15 bases lay in between. CDR3 residues: CATSTPQGTDQPQHF. CDR3 sequence (DNA): TGTGCCACCAGCACGCCGCAGGGGACGGATCAGCCCCAGCATTTT.

V gene TRBV6-5 combines with J gene TRBJ1-5; 7 nucleotides line up with TRBD1. Trimming at V came to 4 bases and at J to 4 bases, leaving 7 bases not matched to a gene. The CDR3 has 15 residues. The germline CDR1 and CDR2 sequences are MNHEY and SVGAGI. The DNA of the CDR3 is TGTGCCAGCAGTTCCCTGGGACAGCAAAATCAGCCCCAGCATTTT. Translated: CASSSLGQQNQPQHF.

V gene TRBV3-1 (or the pseudogene TRBV3-2) combines with J gene TRBJ2-4; TRBD1 matches 8 bases. This CDR3 has 17 residues. CDR1 LGHDT and CDR2 YNNKEL come from the germline V gene (reference sequence). Unmatched junction bases numbered 11, after V lost 6 bases and J lost 1 base. The DNA of the CDR3 is TGTGCCAGCAGGCGTAGGACAGGGAAGGTGGCCAAAAACATTCAGTACTTC. It is translated as CASRRRTGKVAKNIQYF.

The chain links TRBV4-1 to TRBJ2-5, with TRBD1 matching 7 bases. This CDR3 contains 17 residues. Germline V gene sequence: CDR1 MGHRA, CDR2 YSYEKL. V was pared by 1 base and J by 3 bases, with 11 bases of the junction left unmatched. This chain's CDR3 is CASSQGWKDRRKETQYF. The DNA of the CDR3 is TGCGCCAGCAGCCAAGGATGGAAGGACAGGCGCAAAGAGACCCAGTACTTC.

J is TRBJ2-7 and V is TRBV9, with D tentatively TRBD1 (5 bases). Looked up from germline, CDR1 is SGDLS and CDR2 is YYNGEE. V was trimmed by 0 bases and J by 9 bases, leaving 28 bases between them. The CDR3 extends over 18 amino acids. Here the CDR3 reads CASSVADPTVAPYVVQYF. CDR3 nucleotides: TGTGCCAGCAGCGTAGCTGATCCGACAGTGGCCCCCTACGTAGTGCAGTACTTC.

This clone was picked up one time. The V gene is TRBV30, the J gene TRBJ1-2; 7 bases agree with TRBD1. V shed 5 bases, J shed 1 base, and the junction held 13 bases outside the gene matches. CDR3 length equals 16 residues. Germline V gene sequence: CDR1 GTSNPN, CDR2 SVGIG (reference sequence). CDR3 bases: TGTGCCTGGTCTTACGGTCCCGGGACAGTTAACTATGGCTACACCTTC. It specifies CAWSYGPGTVNYGYTF.

The chain carries TRBV4-3 and TRBJ1-1, with 10 nucleotides matching TRBD1. The CDR3 has 15 amino acids. The junction had 5 bases not matched to a gene; V was cut back by 4 bases and J by 3 bases. Looked up from germline, CDR1 is LGHNA and CDR2 is YSLEER. In nucleotides, the CDR3 is TGCGCCAGCAGCCGCGTCGGGACAGGGGACACTGAAGCTTTCTTT. Its translation: CASSRVGTGDTEAFF.

The chain recombines TRBV4-3 with TRBJ1-1; TRBD1 is a possible D gene (5 bases). Trimming removed 0 bases from V and 5 bases from J, with 13 bases in between. Germline V gene data show CDR1 as LGHNA and CDR2 as YSLEER. The CDR3 contains 15 residues. CDR3 loop: CASSQDVGDRTEAFF. Written as DNA, the CDR3 is TGCGCCAGCAGCCAAGATGTAGGGGATCGGACTGAAGCTTTCTTT.

The gene calls are TRBV7-9 and TRBJ2-2, with 9 bases fitting TRBD1. In germline, CDR1 is SEHNR, CDR2 FQNEAQ (reference sequence). This CDR3 is 14 amino acids long. V shed 11 bases, J shed 0 bases, and the junction held 4 bases outside the gene matches. This CDR3 reads CAHGDRANTGELFF. DNA for the CDR3: TGTGCCCACGGGGACAGGGCGAACACCGGGGAGCTGTTTTTT.

The chain has TRBV7-9 and TRBJ2-2; TRBD1 is a possible D gene (7 bases). Deletions cut 5 bases from V and 4 bases from J, with 14 bases between. This CDR3 spans 15 amino acids. Looked up from germline, CDR1 is SEHNR and CDR2 is FQNEAQ (reference sequence). CDR3 sequence: CASSVQGRGTGELFF. As DNA, the CDR3 is TGTGCCAGCAGCGTACAGGGGCGGGGCACCGGGGAGCTGTTTTTT.

This clone was observed a few times. This chain joins TRBV6-5 and TRBJ2-7, with a weak D call TRBD1 (5 bases). V lost 4 bases, J lost 13 bases, and 14 bases lay in between. The length of the CDR3 is 11 residues. Germline V gene data show CDR1 as MNHEY and CDR2 as SVGAGI. CDR3 region: CASSSWTSSYF. CDR3 bases: TGTGCCAGCAGTTCCTGGACATCCAGCTACTTC.

This chain uses TRBV6-5 with TRBJ1-1; unclear D gene. The CDR3 consists of 12 residues. The V and J ends lost 0 bases and 11 bases respectively, with 10 bases between them. Germline V lookup: CDR1 MNHEY, CDR2 SVGAGI. CDR3: CASSYSGRRAFF. For the CDR3, the DNA is TGTGCCAGCAGTTACTCTGGCAGGAGGGCTTTCTTT.

This chain joins TRBV3-1 (or the pseudogene TRBV3-2) and TRBJ1-2; 7 bases are shared with TRBD1. The CDR3 extends over 15 amino acids. Germline CDR1 reads LGHDT; CDR2 reads YNNKEL (reference sequence). Losses at the gene ends were 0 bases for V and 6 bases for J; bases not matched to a gene: 7. CDR3 DNA sequence: TGTGCCAGCAGCCAAGATTGGGTGACAGGGCATGGCTACACCTTC. As protein: CASSQDWVTGHGYTF.

The J gene is TRBJ2-3, the V gene TRBV27; tentative D call: TRBD2 (6 bases). CDR3 size: 16 residues. CDR1 and CDR2 (germline): MNHEY, SMNVEV (reference sequence). The ends were cut back, 2 bases at V and 0 bases at J, with 12 bases in the middle. Here the CDR3 reads CASSLGGVRSTDTQYF. DNA for the CDR3: TGTGCCAGCAGTTTAGGCGGGGTGCGCAGCACAGATACGCAGTATTTT.

The chain couples TRBV7-3 to TRBJ1-3; D unresolved. V was pared by 1 base and J by 2 bases, with 9 bases between. This CDR3 region has 15 residues. CDR1 and CDR2 from the germline V gene are SGHTA and FQGTGA. The CDR3 protein is CASSLMPGAGNTIYF. For the CDR3, the DNA is TGTGCCAGCAGCTTAATGCCAGGCGCTGGAAACACCATATATTTT. Together with reference TRBV7-3 and TRBJ1-3, the CDR3 gives the full variable domain: GAGVSQTPSNKVTEKGKYVELRCDPISGHTALYWYRQSLGQGPEFLIYFQGTGAADDSGLPNDRFFAVRPEGSVSTLKIQRTERGDSAVYLCASSLMPGAGNTIYFGEGSWLTVV.

The V gene is TRBV7-9, the J gene TRBJ1-1, with 10 bases matching TRBD1. Trimming at V came to 3 bases and at J to 3 bases, leaving 4 bases not matched to a gene. This CDR3 has 15 amino acids. The germline CDR1 and CDR2 sequences are SEHNR and FQNEAQ (reference sequence). CDR3 DNA: TGTGCCAGCAGCTTGAGGGGGACAGGGGACACTGAAGCTTTCTTT. Its translation: CASSLRGTGDTEAFF. Looking up the rest from reference TRBV7-9 and TRBJ1-1 gives the full variable domain: DTGVSQNPRHKITKRGQNVTFRCDPISEHNRLYWYRQTLGQGPEFLTYFQNEAQLEKSRLLSDRFSAERPKGSFSTLEIQRTEQGDSAMYLCASSLRGTGDTEAFFGQGTRLTVV.

The chain combines TRBV7-8 with TRBJ1-1; 7 bases line up with TRBD1. This CDR3 comprises 14 residues. The trim removed 5 bases at V and 3 bases at J, leaving 6 bases unmatched. Germline loops: CDR1 SGHVS, CDR2 FQNEAQ. The CDR3 is CASSTGQTYTEAFF. The CDR3 DNA is TGTGCCAGCAGCACGGGACAGACCTACACTGAAGCTTTCTTT.

The chain has TRBV28 and TRBJ2-7; 9 bases align to TRBD2. This CDR3 contains 15 residues. Germline CDR1 reads MDHEN; CDR2 reads SYDVKM. V trimming: 7 bases; J trimming: 6 bases; junction bases outside the gene matches: 13. CDR3 sequence: CASTAGGVVVLEQYF. DNA for the CDR3: TGTGCCAGCACGGCGGGGGGGGTCGTGGTCCTCGAGCAGTACTTC.

The chain uses TRBV6-2 or TRBV6-3 and TRBJ2-2, with D perhaps matching TRBD2 (6 bases). The CDR3 length is 16 residues. V lost 0 bases and J 4 bases, leaving 12 bases between the germline ends. Germline lookup yields CDR1 MNHEY and CDR2 SVGEGT. CDR3 bases: TGTGCCAGCAGTTACTCGCATTCAGCGGGCACCGGGGAGCTGTTTTTT. It encodes CASSYSHSAGTGELFF.

This sequence joins TRBV4-1 and TRBJ1-5; 10 nucleotides align to TRBD1. Germline CDR1 MGHRA, CDR2 YSYEKL. The CDR3 is 15 residues long. The V and J ends lost 5 bases and 4 bases, in that order; junction bases with no gene match: 5. The CDR3 protein is CASSWDRGGNQPQHF. The DNA for the CDR3 is TGCGCCAGCAGCTGGGACAGGGGAGGAAATCAGCCCCAGCATTTT.

The chain uses TRBV18 and TRBJ1-1, with 8 bases matching TRBD1. Trimming at V came to 6 bases and at J to 5 bases, leaving 2 bases not matched to a gene. This CDR3 has 12 residues. CDR1 and CDR2 (germline): KGHSH, LQKENI. As DNA, the CDR3 is TGTGCCAGCTCCACAGGGGGGACTGAAGCTTTCTTT. It yields the protein CASSTGGTEAFF.